The 22 T cell receptor beta chains listed next were all sequenced from one sample in a study of CD8+ T cells in alopecia areata. Extraction and reverse transcription of RNA yielded cDNA as the sequencing template. Sequenced by immunoSEQ multiplex PCR; TCRdb stores in-frame clones only, minus some. This table holds more than 95,000 clones, 40% to 55% found once. The material sequenced was NKG2D-low CD8+ T cells sorted from blood. Every receptor here comes from a human donor with alopecia areata.

This rearrangement joins TRBV30 to TRBJ1-5; D gene ambiguous. Germline V CDR1 and CDR2: GTSNPN, SVGIG (reference sequence). This CDR3 has 12 amino acids. V gave up 2 bases and J gave up 6 bases, with 8 bases separating them. CDR3 protein: CAWSQDAQPQHF. CDR3 bases: TGTGCCTGGAGTCAGGACGCTCAGCCCCAGCATTTT.

Only one count was recorded for this clone. The chain combines TRBV11-2 with TRBJ2-1; D is unclear. V dropped 4 bases and J dropped 0 bases, with 13 bases sitting between them. Germline V lookup: CDR1 SGHAT, CDR2 FQNNGV. The CDR3 consists of 16 residues. The CDR3 nucleotides read TGTGCCAGCAGCTCCTTCGAGGTAAGCTCCTACAATGAGCAGTTCTTC. Its translation is CASSSFEVSSYNEQFF.

The rearrangement links TRBV4-1 to TRBJ2-1; possibly TRBD2 for D (6 bases). The germline CDR1 and CDR2 sequences are MGHRA and YSYEKL. V lost 7 bases and J lost 3, with 7 bases in between. The CDR3 has 12 residues. The CDR3 nucleotides read TGCGCCAGCAAGGGAGGCTACAATGAGCAGTTCTTC. Its protein is CASKGGYNEQFF.

The chain joins TRBV29-1 to TRBJ2-2; 9 bases line up with TRBD2. V shed 2 bases and J 0 bases; nucleotides not matched to a gene: 1. CDR1 and CDR2 from the germline V gene are SQVTM and ANQGSEA. The CDR3 is 15 amino acids. CDR3 nucleotides: TGCAGCGTTGAAACTAGCGGGTCGAACACCGGGGAGCTGTTTTTT. This codes for CSVETSGSNTGELFF.

This clone occurred a few times. The chain couples TRBV30 to TRBJ2-7, with D possibly TRBD1 on 6 matching bases. The ends were cut back, 3 bases at V and 0 bases at J, with 9 bases in the middle. In germline, CDR1 is GTSNPN, CDR2 SVGIG (reference sequence). The CDR3 has 13 amino acids. The chain's CDR3 is CAWSGDNSYEQYF. The DNA for the CDR3 is TGTGCCTGGAGCGGGGACAACTCCTACGAGCAGTACTTC.

V is TRBV6-5 and J is TRBJ2-1, with D possibly matching TRBD2 (5 bases). Trimming shortened V by 8 bases and J by 0 bases, and 8 bases separated the two germline ends. The CDR3 contains 13 residues. CDR1 is MNHEY, CDR2 SVGAGI, per germline. Here the CDR3 DNA reads TGTGCCAGCTGGACTGGCTCCTACAATGAGCAGTTCTTC. It specifies CASWTGSYNEQFF.

This chain uses TRBV11-2 with TRBJ2-3; 9 positions agree with TRBD1. The trim removed 3 bases at V and 0 bases at J, leaving 1 base unmatched. There are 15 residues in the CDR3. From germline, CDR1 is SGHAT and CDR2 FQNNGV. CDR3 DNA sequence: TGTGCCAGCAGCTTCGGACAGGGGAGCACAGATACGCAGTATTTT. Amino acid sequence: CASSFGQGSTDTQYF.

This clone was counted only a few times. The rearrangement links TRBV30 to TRBJ1-1; D gene uncertain. With 3 bases removed from V and 11 bases from J, the gap between germline ends came to 19 bases. Germline loops: CDR1 GTSNPN, CDR2 SVGIG (reference sequence). There are 13 residues in the CDR3. The CDR3 DNA sequence: TGTGCCTGGAGCTCTAATGCCCCTGGGGAGGCTTTCTTT. This codes for CAWSSNAPGEAFF.

V and J are TRBV29-1 and TRBJ2-7; a possible D gene is TRBD2 (5 bases). V shed 8 bases and J shed 0 bases, with 14 bases lying between them. This CDR3 region has 13 residues. CDR1 and CDR2 (germline): SQVTM, ANQGSEA. CDR3 in amino acids: CSLRAADSYEQYF. In DNA, the CDR3 is TGCAGCCTCCGGGCAGCGGACTCCTACGAGCAGTACTTC.

There are a few counts of this clone. V is TRBV7-9 and J is TRBJ2-5; D call uncertain. Germline V lookup: CDR1 SEHNR, CDR2 FQNEAQ (reference sequence). Trimming pared 1 base from V and 7 bases from J, leaving 4 bases between. The CDR3 contains 11 residues. The CDR3 reads CASSLGGTQYF. The CDR3 bases are TGTGCCAGCAGCTTAGGCGGGACCCAGTACTTC.

The genes are TRBV2 and TRBJ2-3; 8 bases agree with TRBD1. Per germline, CDR1 SNHLY and CDR2 FYNNEI. After removal of 6 bases from V and 4 bases from J, the junction contained 12 bases not matched to a gene. This CDR3 contains 16 residues. The CDR3 DNA sequence: TGTGCCAGCAGCTCGACAGGGGCCAAGGGGGCAGATACGCAGTATTTT. It specifies CASSSTGAKGADTQYF.

This chain joins TRBV29-1 and TRBJ2-2; 7 nucleotides agree with TRBD1. Germline values: CDR1 SQVTM, CDR2 ANQGSEA. Trimming took 4 bases from V and 5 from J; bases not matched to a gene: 4. The CDR3 runs 13 residues. CDR3 sequence: CSVVLQGTGELFF. CDR3 sequence (DNA): TGCAGCGTTGTCTTACAGGGGACCGGGGAGCTGTTTTTT.

This clone was seen only a few times. This chain joins TRBV2 and TRBJ2-5; no firm D call. The V gene's germline CDR1 is SNHLY and CDR2 FYNNEI. The length of the CDR3 is 15 residues. Trimming took off 4 bases at V and 1 base at J, with 13 bases between the two ends. The CDR3 sequence is CASSVTEILQETQYF. Written as DNA, the CDR3 is TGTGCCAGCAGTGTAACAGAGATCCTCCAAGAGACCCAGTACTTC.

This chain connects TRBV7-9 to TRBJ2-4; no reliable D call. V lost 0 bases to trimming and J lost 1 base, with 7 bases between them. From germline, CDR1 is SEHNR and CDR2 FQNEAQ (reference sequence). The CDR3 has 15 residues. CDR3 residues: CASSLAVGAKNIQYF. The CDR3 bases are TGTGCCAGCAGCTTAGCCGTGGGGGCCAAAAACATTCAGTACTTC.

The chain couples TRBV29-1 to TRBJ2-7; perhaps D is TRBD1 or TRBD2 (5 bases each). Trimming took off 5 bases at V and 2 bases at J, with 13 bases between the two ends. This CDR3 comprises 13 residues. Germline CDR1 reads SQVTM; CDR2 reads ANQGSEA. The CDR3 is CSVSGTDTYEQYF. The CDR3 DNA follows: TGCAGCGTTTCCGGGACGGATACCTACGAGCAGTACTTC.

This clone was detected only a few times. This chain connects TRBV15 to TRBJ2-6, with a tentative D call TRBD1 (5 bases). The CDR3 loop spans 18 amino acids. Germline CDR1 and CDR2: LNHNV and YYDKDF (reference sequence). Trimming removed 1 base at V and 0 bases at J, with 13 bases between. Written as DNA, the CDR3 is TGTGCCACCAGCAGAGTTCAGGGAAGTGCCTCTGGGGCCAACGTCCTGACTTTC. Translation: CATSRVQGSASGANVLTF.

The rearrangement uses TRBV29-1 and TRBJ2-3; 8 bases fit TRBD2. Trimming removed 5 bases from V and 5 bases from J; junction bases left unmatched: 12. The CDR3 covers 15 residues. Germline CDR1 reads SQVTM; CDR2 reads ANQGSEA. CDR3 in amino acids: CSVPRGSGGVDTQYF. DNA of the CDR3: TGCAGCGTTCCGCGGGGGAGCGGGGGAGTAGATACGCAGTATTTT.

The DNA of the CDR3 is TGCAGCGGTATAAACACCGGGGAGCTGTTTTTT. Protein product: CSGINTGELFF. The V call is TRBV29-1, the J call TRBJ2-2; D is uncertain. This CDR3 is built from 11 residues. Germline CDR1 reads SQVTM; CDR2 reads ANQGSEA. V shed 7 bases and J shed 2 bases, with 5 bases lying between them.

This clone has only a few counts. V gene TRBV5-1 combines with J gene TRBJ1-1, with a tentative D call TRBD1 (5 bases). The CDR3 consists of 15 residues. Germline V CDR1 and CDR2: SGHRS, YFSETQ. V was trimmed by 0 bases and J by 1 base, leaving 10 bases between them. The CDR3 protein is CASSLVRGENTEAFF. As DNA, the CDR3 is TGCGCCAGCAGCTTGGTACGGGGCGAGAACACTGAAGCTTTCTTT.

This clone was recorded a few times. V and J are TRBV29-1 and TRBJ2-5; D is uncertain. Germline V gene lookup returns CDR1 SQVTM and CDR2 ANQGSEA. This CDR3 region has 10 residues. The V end lost 6 bases, the J end lost 3 bases, and 5 bases lay between the germline ends. This CDR3 reads CSVLKETQYF. In nucleotides, the CDR3 is TGCAGCGTGCTAAAAGAGACCCAGTACTTC.

The chain employs TRBV29-1 and TRBJ2-1; either TRBD1 or TRBD2 may fit D (6 bases each). Looked up from germline, CDR1 is SQVTM and CDR2 is ANQGSEA. CDR3 length: 14 residues. V was cut by 7 bases and J by 10 bases, with 23 bases left in between. The CDR3 spells CSGWGAEAQGEQFF. The CDR3 coding sequence is TGCAGCGGGTGGGGGGCGGAAGCCCAAGGAGAGCAGTTCTTC.

The chain recombines TRBV28 with TRBJ1-2, with no clear D. This CDR3 region has 11 residues. V was clipped by 5 bases and J by 7 bases, with 8 bases between them. Germline lookup yields CDR1 MDHEN and CDR2 SYDVKM. CDR3 coding DNA: TGTGCCAGCAGTATGACGCTTGGCTACACCTTC. It encodes CASSMTLGYTF.